This TCR beta chain was recorded in a study of blood T cell repertoires in COVID-19. Study background: Acute and convalescent COVID-19 specimens originated in the United States, Italy and Spain. The cDNA or gDNA used as material had been derived from T cells, B-cell-depleted T cells, or PBMCs.

V shed 5 bases and J 2 bases; nucleotides not matched to a gene: 16. Germline CDR1 and CDR2: MDHEN and SYDVKM. This CDR3 region has 18 residues. In the original analysis: Nucleated cell counts were estimated from reference gene primer amplification. TCRdb's table, derived via immunoSEQ multiplex PCR, lists solely in-frame clones and lacks some. V, J and clone size are taken as reported in that table, and D and trimming were inferred from the DNA itself. This table has roughly 100,000 clones, roughly 79% appearing once. The sequencing input was peripheral blood. The chain recombines TRBV28 with TRBJ1-2; 8 bases map to TRBD1. This TCR came from a woman in her 70s with acute or convalescent COVID-19. This CDR3 is CASSPGGEVLKPNYGYTF. The CDR3 bases are TGTGCCAGCAGTCCAGGGGGCGAAGTTCTTAAACCCAACTATGGCTACACCTTC.